Described below is a single TCR beta chain sequence and its context. CDR3 length equals 17 residues. Looked up from germline, CDR1 is LGHNA and CDR2 is YNFKEQ. V lost 3 bases to trimming and J lost 7 bases; unmatched junction nucleotides: 9. Profiled with immunoSEQ multiplex PCR; TCRdb holds only in-frame clones, not every one. The sample has 60,000 to 75,000 clones; about 80% are singletons. The record originates from a study of blood T cell repertoires in COVID-19. Study as a whole: Acute and convalescent COVID-19 samples came from the United States, Italy and Spain.

This clonotype was sampled from a woman over 75 with acute or convalescent COVID-19. This rearrangement joins TRBV4-2 to TRBJ1-6; 10 positions agree with TRBD1. The sequencing input was peripheral blood. CDR3 residues: CASSQTGTGDRNSPLHF. For the CDR3, the DNA is TGTGCCAGCAGCCAGACCGGGACAGGGGACAGGAATTCACCCCTCCACTTT.